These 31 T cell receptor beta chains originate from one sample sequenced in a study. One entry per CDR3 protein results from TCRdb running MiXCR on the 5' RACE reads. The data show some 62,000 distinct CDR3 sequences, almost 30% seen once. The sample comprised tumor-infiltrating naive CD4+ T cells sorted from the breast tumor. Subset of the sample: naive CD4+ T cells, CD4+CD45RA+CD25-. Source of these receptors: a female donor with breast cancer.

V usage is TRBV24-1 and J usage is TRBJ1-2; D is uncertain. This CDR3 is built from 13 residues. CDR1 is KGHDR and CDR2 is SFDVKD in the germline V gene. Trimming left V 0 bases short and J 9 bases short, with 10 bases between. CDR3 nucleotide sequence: TGTGCCACCAGTGATTTGTCCACTTATAGCTACACCTTC. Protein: CATSDLSTYSYTF.

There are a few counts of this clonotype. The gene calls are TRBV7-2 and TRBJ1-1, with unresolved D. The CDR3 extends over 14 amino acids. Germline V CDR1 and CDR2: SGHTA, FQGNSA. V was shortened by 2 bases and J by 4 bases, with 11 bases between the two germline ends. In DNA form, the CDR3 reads TGTGCCAGCAGCTTAACGGGATGGGGCACTGAAGCTTTCTTT. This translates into CASSLTGWGTEAFF.

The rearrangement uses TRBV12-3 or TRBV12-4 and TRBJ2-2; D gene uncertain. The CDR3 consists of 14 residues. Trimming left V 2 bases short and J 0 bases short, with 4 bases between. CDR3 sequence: CASSLRPNTGELFF. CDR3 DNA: TGTGCCAGCAGTTTACGACCGAACACCGGGGAGCTGTTTTTT.

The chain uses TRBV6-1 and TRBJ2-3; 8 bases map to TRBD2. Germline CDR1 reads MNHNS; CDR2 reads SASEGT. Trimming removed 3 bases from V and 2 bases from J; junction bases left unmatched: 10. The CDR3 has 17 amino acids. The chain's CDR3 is CASSELRGGYSTDTQYF. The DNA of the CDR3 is TGTGCCAGCAGTGAGCTTCGGGGGGGTTATTCCACAGATACGCAGTATTTT.

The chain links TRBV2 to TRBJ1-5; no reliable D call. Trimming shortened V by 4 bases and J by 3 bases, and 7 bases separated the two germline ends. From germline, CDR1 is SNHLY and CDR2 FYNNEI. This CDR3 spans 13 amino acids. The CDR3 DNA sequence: TGTGCCAGCAGTGGGCCGATCAATCAGCCCCAGCATTTT. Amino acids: CASSGPINQPQHF.

CDR3: CATSDASPSGRGCNEQFF. CDR3 in DNA: TGTGCCACCAGTGACGCCTCGCCTAGCGGGAGGGGTTGCAATGAGCAGTTCTTC. V usage is TRBV24-1 and J usage is TRBJ2-1; 12 nucleotides line up with TRBD2. Looked up from germline, CDR1 is KGHDR and CDR2 is SFDVKD. Losses at the gene ends were 4 bases for V and 6 bases for J; bases not matched to a gene: 12. There are 18 residues in the CDR3.

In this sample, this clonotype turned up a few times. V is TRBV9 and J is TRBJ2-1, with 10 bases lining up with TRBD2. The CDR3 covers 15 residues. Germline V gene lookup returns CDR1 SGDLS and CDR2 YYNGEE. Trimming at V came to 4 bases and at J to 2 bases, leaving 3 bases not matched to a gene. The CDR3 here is CASSLSGGTYNEQFF. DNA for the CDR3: TGTGCCAGCAGCCTTAGCGGGGGGACCTACAATGAGCAGTTCTTC.

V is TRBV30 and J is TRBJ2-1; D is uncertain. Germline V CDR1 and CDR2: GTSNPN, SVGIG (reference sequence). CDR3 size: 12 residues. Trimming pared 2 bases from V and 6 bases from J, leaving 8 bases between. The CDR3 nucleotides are TGTGCCTGGAGTACCCCCCTCAATGAGCAGTTCTTC. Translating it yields CAWSTPLNEQFF.

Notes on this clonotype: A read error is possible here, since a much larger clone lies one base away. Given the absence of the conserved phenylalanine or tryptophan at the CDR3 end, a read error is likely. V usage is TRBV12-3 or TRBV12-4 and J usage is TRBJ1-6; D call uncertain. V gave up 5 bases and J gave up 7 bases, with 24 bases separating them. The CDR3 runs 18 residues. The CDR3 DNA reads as TGTGCCAGCAGTCCCTCCCGCCCCGGAATTGGGCAAAATTCACCCCTCCACTAT. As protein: CASSPSRPGIGQNSPLHY.

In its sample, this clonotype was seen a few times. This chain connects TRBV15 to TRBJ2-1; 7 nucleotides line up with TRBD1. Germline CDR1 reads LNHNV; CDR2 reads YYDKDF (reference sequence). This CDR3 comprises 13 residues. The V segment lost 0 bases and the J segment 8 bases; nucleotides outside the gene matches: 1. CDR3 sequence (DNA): TGTGCCACCAGCAGAGATCAGGGGGATGAGCAGTTCTTC. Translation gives CATSRDQGDEQFF.

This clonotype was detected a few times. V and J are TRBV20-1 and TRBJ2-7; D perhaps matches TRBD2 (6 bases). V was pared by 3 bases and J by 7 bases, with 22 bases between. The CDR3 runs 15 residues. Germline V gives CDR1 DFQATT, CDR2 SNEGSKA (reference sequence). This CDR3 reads CSASPLAGFSTEQYF. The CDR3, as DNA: TGCAGTGCTAGCCCACTCGCGGGGTTTTCTACGGAGCAGTACTTC.

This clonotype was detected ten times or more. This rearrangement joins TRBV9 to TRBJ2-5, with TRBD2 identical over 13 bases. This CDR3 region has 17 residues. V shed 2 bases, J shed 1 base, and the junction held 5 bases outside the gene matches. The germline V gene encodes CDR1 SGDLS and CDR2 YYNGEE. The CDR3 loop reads CASSVGGTSGTQETQYF. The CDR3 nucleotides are TGTGCCAGCAGCGTCGGAGGGACTAGCGGGACCCAAGAGACCCAGTACTTC.

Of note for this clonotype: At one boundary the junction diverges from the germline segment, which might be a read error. CDR3 nucleotide sequence: TGCGCCGGCAGCTTGGGGGTAGTCGGGAACACTGAAGCTTTCTTT. Protein sequence: CAGSLGVVGNTEAFF. The chain combines TRBV5-1 with TRBJ1-1; a possible D gene is TRBD1 (5 bases). CDR3 length: 15 residues. Germline V gene sequence: CDR1 SGHRS, CDR2 YFSETQ.

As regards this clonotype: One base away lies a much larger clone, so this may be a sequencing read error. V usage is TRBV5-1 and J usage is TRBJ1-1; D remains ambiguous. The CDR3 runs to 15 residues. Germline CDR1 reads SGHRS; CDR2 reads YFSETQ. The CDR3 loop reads CASSLDGPPTSMALF. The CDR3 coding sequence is TGCGCCAGCAGCTTGGACGGTCCCCCTACTAGTATGGCTCTCTTT.

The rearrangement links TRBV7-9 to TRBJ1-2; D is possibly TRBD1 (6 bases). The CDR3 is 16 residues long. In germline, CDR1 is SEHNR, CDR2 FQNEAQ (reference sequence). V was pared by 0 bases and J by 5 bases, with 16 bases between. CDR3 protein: CASSLARNTGLYGYTF. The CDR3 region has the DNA TGTGCCAGCAGCTTAGCGAGGAACACAGGGTTGTATGGCTACACCTTC.

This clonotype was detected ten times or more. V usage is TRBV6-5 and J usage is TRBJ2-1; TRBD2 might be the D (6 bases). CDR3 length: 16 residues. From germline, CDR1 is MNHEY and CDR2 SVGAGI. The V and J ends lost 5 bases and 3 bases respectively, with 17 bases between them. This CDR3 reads CASSEIAAVNYNEQFF. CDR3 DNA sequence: TGTGCCAGCAGTGAGATAGCGGCCGTCAACTACAATGAGCAGTTCTTC.

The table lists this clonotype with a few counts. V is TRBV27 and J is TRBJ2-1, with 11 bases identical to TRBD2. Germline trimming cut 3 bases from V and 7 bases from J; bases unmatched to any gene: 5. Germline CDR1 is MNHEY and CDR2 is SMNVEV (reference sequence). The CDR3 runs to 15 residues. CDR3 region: CASSFVIAGGNEQFF. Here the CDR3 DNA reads TGTGCCAGCAGTTTCGTTATAGCGGGAGGGAATGAGCAGTTCTTC.

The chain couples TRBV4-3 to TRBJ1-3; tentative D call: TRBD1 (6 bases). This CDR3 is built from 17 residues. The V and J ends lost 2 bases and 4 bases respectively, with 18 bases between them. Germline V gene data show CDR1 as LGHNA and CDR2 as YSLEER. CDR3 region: CASSQTRGRGSGNTIYF. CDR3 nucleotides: TGCGCCAGCAGCCAAACCAGGGGAAGGGGATCCGGAAACACCATATATTTT.

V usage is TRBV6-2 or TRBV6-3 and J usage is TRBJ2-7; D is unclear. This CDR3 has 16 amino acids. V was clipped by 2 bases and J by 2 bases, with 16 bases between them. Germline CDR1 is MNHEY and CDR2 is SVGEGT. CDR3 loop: CASSYGRAIKTYEQYF. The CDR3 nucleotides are TGTGCCAGCAGTTACGGACGGGCCATAAAGACCTACGAGCAGTACTTC.

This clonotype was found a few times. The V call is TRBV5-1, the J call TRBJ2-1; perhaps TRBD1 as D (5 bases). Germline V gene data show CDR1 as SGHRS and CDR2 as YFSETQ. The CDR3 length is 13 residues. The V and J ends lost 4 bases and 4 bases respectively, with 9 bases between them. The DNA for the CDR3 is TGCGCCAGCAGCGAGCAGGGTTACAATGAGCAGTTCTTC. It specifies CASSEQGYNEQFF.

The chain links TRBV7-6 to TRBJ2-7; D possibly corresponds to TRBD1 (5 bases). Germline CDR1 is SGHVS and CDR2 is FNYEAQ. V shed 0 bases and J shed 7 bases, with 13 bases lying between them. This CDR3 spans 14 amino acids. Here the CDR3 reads CASSLAGPSGEQYF. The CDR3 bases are TGTGCCAGCAGCTTAGCGGGGCCGTCTGGGGAGCAGTACTTC.

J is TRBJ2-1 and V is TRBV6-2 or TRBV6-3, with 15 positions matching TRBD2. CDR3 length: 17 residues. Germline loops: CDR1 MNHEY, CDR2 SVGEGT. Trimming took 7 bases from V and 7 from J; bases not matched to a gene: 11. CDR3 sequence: CASTRIGGTSGRNEQFF. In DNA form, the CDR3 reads TGTGCCAGCACCCGAATAGGTGGGACTAGCGGGAGGAATGAGCAGTTCTTC.

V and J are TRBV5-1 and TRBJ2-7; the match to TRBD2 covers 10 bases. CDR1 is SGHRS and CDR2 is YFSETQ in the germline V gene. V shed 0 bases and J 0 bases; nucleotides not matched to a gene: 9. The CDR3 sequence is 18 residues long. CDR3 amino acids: CASSLGASGSTSSYEQYF. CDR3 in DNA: TGCGCCAGCAGCTTGGGGGCTAGCGGGAGCACGAGCTCCTACGAGCAGTACTTC.

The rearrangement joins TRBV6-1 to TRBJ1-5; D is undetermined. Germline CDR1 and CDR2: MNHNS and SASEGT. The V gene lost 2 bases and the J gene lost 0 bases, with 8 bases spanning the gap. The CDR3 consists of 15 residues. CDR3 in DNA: TGTGCCAGCAGTGAACGGCCAGCTAGCAATCAGCCCCAGCATTTT. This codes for CASSERPASNQPQHF.

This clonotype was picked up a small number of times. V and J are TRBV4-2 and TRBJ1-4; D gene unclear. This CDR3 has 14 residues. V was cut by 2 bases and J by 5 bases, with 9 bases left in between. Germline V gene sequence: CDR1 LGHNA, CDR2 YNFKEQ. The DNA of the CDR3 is TGTGCCAGCAGCCAACGGGGAACAAATGAAAAACTGTTTTTT. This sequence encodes CASSQRGTNEKLFF.

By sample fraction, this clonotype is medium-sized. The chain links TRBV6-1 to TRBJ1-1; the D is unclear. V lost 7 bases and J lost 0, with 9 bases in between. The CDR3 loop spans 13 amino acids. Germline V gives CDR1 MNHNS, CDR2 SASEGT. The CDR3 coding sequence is TGTGCCAGCAACCTAAGGGTGAACACTGAAGCTTTCTTT. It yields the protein CASNLRVNTEAFF.

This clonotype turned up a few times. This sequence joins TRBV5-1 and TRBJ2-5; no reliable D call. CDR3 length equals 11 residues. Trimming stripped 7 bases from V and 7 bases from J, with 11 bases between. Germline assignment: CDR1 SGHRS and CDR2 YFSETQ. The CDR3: CASSQSGTQYF. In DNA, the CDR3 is TGCGCCAGCTCGCAATCTGGGACCCAGTACTTC. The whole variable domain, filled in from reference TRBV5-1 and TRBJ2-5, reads KAGVTQTPRYLIKTRGQQVTLSCSPISGHRSVSWYQQTPGQGLQFLFEYFSETQRNKGNFPGRFSGRQFSNSRSEMNVSTLELGDSALYLCASSQSGTQYFGPGTRLLVL.

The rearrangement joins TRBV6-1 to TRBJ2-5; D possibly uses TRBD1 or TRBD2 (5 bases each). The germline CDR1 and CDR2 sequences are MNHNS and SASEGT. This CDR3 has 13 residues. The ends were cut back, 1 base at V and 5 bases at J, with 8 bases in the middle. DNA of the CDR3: TGTGCCAGCAGTGAAGGACAGCGGGAGACCCAGTACTTC. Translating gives CASSEGQRETQYF.

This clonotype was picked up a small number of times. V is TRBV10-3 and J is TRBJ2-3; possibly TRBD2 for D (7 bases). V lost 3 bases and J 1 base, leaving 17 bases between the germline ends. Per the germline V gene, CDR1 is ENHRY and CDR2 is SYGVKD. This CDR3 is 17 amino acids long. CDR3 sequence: CAISDGIGGLGTDTQYF. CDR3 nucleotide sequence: TGTGCCATCAGTGACGGAATCGGGGGGCTTGGCACAGATACGCAGTATTTT.

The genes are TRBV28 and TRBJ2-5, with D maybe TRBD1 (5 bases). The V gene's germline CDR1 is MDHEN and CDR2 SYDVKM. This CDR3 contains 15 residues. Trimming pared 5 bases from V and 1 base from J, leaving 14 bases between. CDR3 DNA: TGTGCCAGCAGTCCCTCGGCAGGGCTCCAAGAGACCCAGTACTTC. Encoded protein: CASSPSAGLQETQYF.

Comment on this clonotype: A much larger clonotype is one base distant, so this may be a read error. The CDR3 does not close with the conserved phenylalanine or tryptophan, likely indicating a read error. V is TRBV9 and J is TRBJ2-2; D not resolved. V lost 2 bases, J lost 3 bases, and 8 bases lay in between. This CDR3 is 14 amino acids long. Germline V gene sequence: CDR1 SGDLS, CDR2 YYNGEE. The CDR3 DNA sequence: TGTGCCAGCAGCGTCTTCTGGGACACCGGGGAGCTGTTTTCT. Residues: CASSVFWDTGELFS.